These 13 T cell receptor beta chains share one sample of origin, sequenced in a study of control samples from healthy donors and cancer patients. This table comes from immunoSEQ multiplex PCR, and its TCRdb copy is limited to in-frame clones, with some not included. Of 100,000 to 150,000 clones in the sample, more than 80% were seen once. Sequenced sample: blood. These receptors all come from a man aged 40-55 years in good health.

The chain links TRBV5-6 to TRBJ2-4; TRBD2 matches 10 bases. Germline CDR1 SGHDT, CDR2 YYEEEE. The CDR3 runs to 18 residues. J lost 0 bases, V lost 4 bases, and 10 bases had no gene match. The CDR3 protein is CASSRRIVAGGAKNIQYF. CDR3 DNA: TGTGCCAGCAGCCGAAGGATAGTAGCGGGGGGAGCCAAAAACATTCAGTACTTC.

The chain recombines TRBV5-1 with TRBJ1-3; possibly TRBD1 for D (5 bases). V was shortened by 0 bases and J by 1 base, with 14 bases between the two germline ends. CDR1 and CDR2 from the germline V gene are SGHRS and YFSETQ. The CDR3 is made up of 17 amino acids. The CDR3 bases are TGCGCCAGCAGCTTGGGACGGACATTGGTATCTGGAAACACCATATATTTT. Translation: CASSLGRTLVSGNTIYF.

The chain has TRBV7-2 and TRBJ2-7, with a possible D match to TRBD1 (5 bases). Trimming stripped 1 base from V and 0 bases from J, with 7 bases between. The CDR3 loop spans 14 amino acids. CDR1 and CDR2 from the germline V gene are SGHTA and FQGNSA. CDR3 sequence (DNA): TGTGCCAGCAGCTTAGGCACAGGCTCCTACGAGCAGTACTTC. Translated: CASSLGTGSYEQYF.

The rearrangement links TRBV6-5 to TRBJ1-4; D remains ambiguous. The CDR3 is 13 amino acids. Trimming left V 4 bases short and J 6 bases short, with 9 bases between. Germline-derived CDR1 and CDR2 are MNHEY and SVGAGI. In DNA, the CDR3 is TGTGCCAGCAGTTCCTCCCCCCATGAAAAACTGTTTTTT. Amino acids: CASSSSPHEKLFF.

The chain employs TRBV29-1 and TRBJ2-7; the D call may be TRBD1 or TRBD2 (6 bases each). The germline V gene has CDR1 SQVTM and CDR2 ANQGSEA. This CDR3 has 14 amino acids. The V and J ends lost 0 bases and 2 bases respectively, with 11 bases between them. CDR3 nucleotides: TGCAGCGTTGAAGATGAGGGGGGAGCCTACGAGCAGTACTTC. Its protein product is CSVEDEGGAYEQYF.

This chain uses TRBV5-1 with TRBJ1-1; no firm D call. The germline CDR1 and CDR2 sequences are SGHRS and YFSETQ. The CDR3 has 14 amino acids. Trimming removed 1 base from V and 6 bases from J, with 13 bases in between. CDR3 sequence: CASSLRGRISEAFF. The DNA for the CDR3 is TGCGCCAGCAGCTTGCGAGGGAGAATCTCTGAAGCTTTCTTT.

This chain links TRBV12-3 or TRBV12-4 with TRBJ1-2; tentatively, D is TRBD1 (6 bases). This CDR3 region has 13 residues. The V gene lost 5 bases and the J gene lost 1 base, with 8 bases spanning the gap. DNA for the CDR3: TGTGCCAGCAGTCGGGGGCTTAACTATGGCTACACCTTC. Protein: CASSRGLNYGYTF.

The chain combines TRBV20-1 with TRBJ2-7, with TRBD1 identical over 9 bases. Germline V gives CDR1 DFQATT, CDR2 SNEGSKA (reference sequence). This CDR3 is 15 amino acids long. The V segment lost 3 bases and the J segment 4 bases; nucleotides outside the gene matches: 10. The CDR3, as DNA: TGCAGTGCTAGTAGGAACAGGGGGCGACTTTACGAGCAGTACTTC. Its translation: CSASRNRGRLYEQYF.

The chain has TRBV28 and TRBJ2-1; the match to TRBD2 covers 7 bases. Germline loops: CDR1 MDHEN, CDR2 SYDVKM. This CDR3 contains 15 residues. The J segment lost 5 bases and the V segment lost 2 bases, leaving 6 bases of the junction unmatched. The CDR3 is CASSLGLAVNNEQFF. The CDR3 DNA reads TGTGCCAGCAGTTTAGGCCTAGCGGTCAACAATGAGCAGTTCTTC.

V gene TRBV19 combines with J gene TRBJ1-2, with 9 nucleotides matching TRBD1. Per germline, CDR1 LNHDA and CDR2 SQIVND (reference sequence). With 4 bases clipped from V and 8 bases from J, the junction kept 8 bases outside the gene matches. CDR3 length: 14 amino acids. CDR3 sequence reads: CASSTPGQGKGYTF. CDR3 sequence (DNA): TGTGCCAGTAGTACCCCGGGACAGGGAAAAGGCTACACCTTC.

This rearrangement joins TRBV10-3 to TRBJ2-3; 9 positions agree with TRBD1. The CDR3 has 16 amino acids. CDR1 ENHRY and CDR2 SYGVKD come from the germline V gene. V lost 5 bases and J lost 4; bases outside the gene matches: 10. CDR3 amino acids: CAISKPGQGSPDTQYF. In DNA, the CDR3 is TGTGCCATCAGTAAACCGGGACAGGGCTCCCCAGATACGCAGTATTTT.

The rearrangement uses TRBV12-5 and TRBJ1-1; 9 nucleotides match TRBD1. Trimming cost V 5 bases and J 11 bases; bases outside gene matches: 3. Germline CDR1 is LGHNT and CDR2 is FRNRAP. The CDR3 runs 11 residues. The CDR3 sequence: CASGPDRGAFF. CDR3 nucleotides: TGTGCTAGTGGTCCGGACAGGGGCGCTTTCTTT.

The chain carries TRBV6-4 and TRBJ1-1; D unresolved. Germline lookup yields CDR1 MRHNA and CDR2 SNTAGT. V was shortened by 6 bases and J by 6 bases, with 11 bases between the two germline ends. This CDR3 has 12 amino acids. CDR3 in DNA: TGTGCCAGCAGGCAATTACGACCTGAAGCTTTCTTT. Its protein is CASRQLRPEAFF.